Below, 26 T cell receptor beta chains from the same sample are listed, as sequenced in a study of shared clonotypes between healthy human individuals (dated by TCRdb to the early 2020s). The library came from the immunoSEQ multiplex PCR assay. Imported from immuneACCESS, the table was reduced by TCRdb to in-frame sequences with V and J called. These copies leave out some clones; in studies compared against another copy, an unresolved V gene accounts for under half, and the cause of the remainder is not known. The sample includes 2 million to 2.5 million clones, with 90% to 95% observed a single time. Under 0.45% of the sample comes from the top ten. The sample was naive CD4+ T cells from PBMCs. The cell subset or site label of this sample denotes: CD45RA+ positively selected. The receptors come from a man younger than 30 in good health. Some clones in this sample may be carry-over from other donors' samples.

The rearrangement uses TRBV7-6 and TRBJ2-7; 11 bases agree with TRBD2. Trimming took 1 base from V and 3 from J; bases not matched to a gene: 2. CDR3 length: 15 amino acids. Looked up from germline, CDR1 is SGHVS and CDR2 is FNYEAQ. CDR3 in amino acids: CASSLGLAGSYEQYF. As DNA, the CDR3 is TGTGCCAGCAGCTTAGGACTAGCGGGGAGCTACGAGCAGTACTTC.

About this clone itself: Within the sample, other DNA sequences also encode this same CDR3. The chain joins TRBV5-1 to TRBJ1-1; tentative D call: TRBD1 (5 bases). Germline values: CDR1 SGHRS, CDR2 YFSETQ. V was pared by 3 bases and J by 1 base, with 10 bases between. This CDR3 is 14 amino acids long. CDR3 loop: CASSSGTGNTEAFF. CDR3 DNA: TGCGCCAGCAGCTCAGGGACGGGGAACACTGAAGCTTTCTTT.

J is TRBJ1-1 and V is TRBV6-5, with D uncertain. CDR3 length: 13 residues. The V end lost 6 bases, the J end lost 5 bases, and 13 bases lay between the germline ends. The germline CDR1 and CDR2 sequences are MNHEY and SVGAGI. CDR3: CASRTPARTEAFF. CDR3 DNA sequence: TGTGCCAGCAGGACTCCGGCTCGGACTGAAGCTTTCTTT.

This clone turned up a few times. V usage is TRBV5-1 and J usage is TRBJ2-7; perhaps TRBD1 as D (6 bases). CDR1 SGHRS and CDR2 YFSETQ come from the germline V gene. The CDR3 has 16 residues. V lost 3 bases to trimming and J lost 0 bases, with 16 bases between them. The CDR3 DNA sequence: TGCGCCAGCAGCTCCGGACAGCCCGCTACCTCCTACGAGCAGTACTTC. Its protein is CASSSGQPATSYEQYF.

The V gene is TRBV2, the J gene TRBJ2-1; 11 bases agree with TRBD2. V was clipped by 11 bases and J by 4 bases; unmatched bases: 10. The CDR3 runs 15 residues. Germline V gene lookup returns CDR1 SNHLY and CDR2 FYNNEI. CDR3 amino acids: CAGRGTSGKYNEQFF. DNA of the CDR3: TGTGCCGGGCGTGGGACTAGCGGCAAGTACAATGAGCAGTTCTTC.

The chain combines TRBV5-1 with TRBJ2-7; TRBD1 agrees at 9 bases. In germline, CDR1 is SGHRS, CDR2 YFSETQ. The V segment lost 4 bases and the J segment 4 bases; nucleotides outside the gene matches: 9. This CDR3 has 15 amino acids. Here the CDR3 reads CASSASGTGLYEQYF. The CDR3 nucleotides read TGCGCCAGCAGCGCCTCCGGGACAGGGCTGTACGAGCAGTACTTC.

The V and J genes are TRBV2 and TRBJ2-5; D is undetermined. V lost 1 base and J 2 bases, leaving 8 bases between the germline ends. Germline V lookup: CDR1 SNHLY, CDR2 FYNNEI. The CDR3 has 14 amino acids. The CDR3 is CASSEVAAQETQYF. DNA for the CDR3: TGTGCCAGCAGTGAAGTTGCGGCTCAAGAGACCCAGTACTTC.

The sample holds one count of this clone. The V and J genes are TRBV4-1 and TRBJ1-4, with 8 nucleotides matching TRBD1. CDR3 size: 15 residues. V lost 2 bases to trimming and J lost 7 bases; unmatched junction nucleotides: 6. Germline CDR1 reads MGHRA; CDR2 reads YSYEKL. CDR3: CASSQWDRRSEKLFF. The CDR3 DNA reads TGCGCCAGCAGCCAATGGGACAGGAGAAGTGAAAAACTGTTTTTT.

The chain uses TRBV7-6 and TRBJ2-1, with D perhaps matching TRBD2 (6 bases). The germline V gene has CDR1 SGHVS and CDR2 FNYEAQ. The V gene lost 1 base and the J gene lost 7 bases, with 14 bases spanning the gap. The CDR3 spans 15 residues. CDR3 protein: CASSLVGRTRNEQFF. CDR3 bases: TGTGCCAGCAGCTTAGTTGGGAGGACTCGGAATGAGCAGTTCTTC.

The chain employs TRBV7-8 and TRBJ1-2; 9 nucleotides match TRBD1. Germline trimming cut 7 bases from V and 6 bases from J; bases unmatched to any gene: 15. The CDR3 consists of 16 residues. Germline CDR1 is SGHVS and CDR2 is FQNEAQ. The CDR3 reads CASTHRDRVLLNGYTF. For the CDR3, the DNA is TGTGCCAGCACCCACCGGGACAGGGTTCTCCTTAATGGCTACACCTTC. Full variable domain (missing parts from reference TRBV7-8 and TRBJ1-2): GAGVSQSPRYKVAKRGQDVALRCDPISGHVSLFWYQQALGQGPEFLTYFQNEAQLDKSGLPSDRFFAERPEGSVSTLKIQRTQQEDSAVYLCASTHRDRVLLNGYTFGSGTRLTVV.

Of note for this clone: At the DNA level, this CDR3 is encoded by other sequences in the same sample as well. V usage is TRBV7-9 and J usage is TRBJ1-3; no reliable D call. Germline V gives CDR1 SEHNR, CDR2 FQNEAQ (reference sequence). This CDR3 is 12 amino acids long. Between the trimmed V and J ends, which lost 5 bases and 4 bases, there was a span of 6 bases. The CDR3 protein is CASSPSGNTIYF. CDR3 DNA: TGTGCCAGCAGCCCATCAGGAAACACCATATATTTT.

The CDR3 loop reads CASSFRDRGKVQPQHF. CDR3 DNA: TGTGCCAGCAGTTTTAGGGACAGGGGGAAGGTTCAGCCCCAGCATTTT. The V call is TRBV2, the J call TRBJ1-5, with 11 bases lining up with TRBD1. This CDR3 has 16 amino acids. Germline V gives CDR1 SNHLY, CDR2 FYNNEI. The trim removed 5 bases at V and 6 bases at J, leaving 9 bases unmatched.

The chain couples TRBV30 to TRBJ2-5; unclear D gene. Germline CDR1 reads GTSNPN; CDR2 reads SVGIG (reference sequence). The CDR3 covers 15 residues. V was clipped by 4 bases and J by 3 bases, with 18 bases between them. This chain's CDR3 is CAWNMEGRAEETQYF. The CDR3 coding sequence is TGTGCCTGGAACATGGAAGGACGGGCTGAAGAGACCCAGTACTTC. Based on the CDR3 plus reference TRBV30 and TRBJ2-5, the full variable domain is SQTIHQWPATLVQPVGSPLSLECTVEGTSNPNLYWYRQAAGRGLQLLFYSVGIGQISSEVPQNLSASRPQDRQFILSSKKLLLSDSGFYLCAWNMEGRAEETQYFGPGTRLLVL.

The chain combines TRBV19 with TRBJ1-1, with D unclear. The V end was cut by 8 bases, the J end by 1 base, with 8 bases between. The germline V gene has CDR1 LNHDA and CDR2 SQIVND (reference sequence). The CDR3 covers 12 residues. CDR3 amino acids: CASREQNTEAFF. CDR3 sequence (DNA): TGTGCCAGTCGGGAGCAGAACACTGAAGCTTTCTTT.

The rearrangement joins TRBV15 to TRBJ1-1, with D perhaps matching TRBD1 (6 bases). The CDR3 consists of 14 residues. The germline CDR1 and CDR2 sequences are LNHNV and YYDKDF (reference sequence). V lost 0 bases and J lost 4, with 9 bases in between. The chain's CDR3 is CATSRDRGGTEAFF. The CDR3 region has the DNA TGTGCCACCAGCAGAGATAGGGGGGGCACTGAAGCTTTCTTT.

The chain uses TRBV11-1 and TRBJ2-6, with D maybe TRBD1 (5 bases). Deletions cut 3 bases from V and 0 bases from J, with 9 bases between. This CDR3 has 16 residues. CDR1 is SGHAT and CDR2 is FQDESV in the germline V gene (reference sequence). Here the CDR3 DNA reads TGTGCCAGCAGCTTCAGGGCCCTCTCTGGGGCCAACGTCCTGACTTTC. Translation: CASSFRALSGANVLTF.

The DNA for the CDR3 is TGTGCCAGCAGCTTAGCGGGGACTAGCTTTTATGAGCAGTTCTTC. Translating gives CASSLAGTSFYEQFF. The V call is TRBV7-6, the J call TRBJ2-1; 9 nucleotides align to TRBD2. V lost 0 bases to trimming and J lost 8 bases; unmatched junction nucleotides: 5. The germline V gene encodes CDR1 SGHVS and CDR2 FNYEAQ. The CDR3 contains 15 residues.

The CDR3 spells CSVGHNLLYEQYF. The CDR3 nucleotides read TGCAGCGTTGGACACAATCTGCTTTACGAGCAGTACTTC. The chain links TRBV29-1 to TRBJ2-5; D gene uncertain. The J call is doubtful: the DNA matches TRBJ2-7 better. The germline CDR1 and CDR2 sequences are SQVTM and ANQGSEA. The CDR3 totals 13 residues.

This clone was counted a single time. The rearrangement links TRBV2 to TRBJ2-7; 15 nucleotides match TRBD2. The CDR3 has 16 amino acids. V was clipped by 6 bases and J by 2 bases; unmatched bases: 5. Germline loops: CDR1 SNHLY, CDR2 FYNNEI. In nucleotides, the CDR3 is TGTGCCAGCAGGCCGAGGACTAGCGGGAGGGCCTACGAGCAGTACTTC. This translates into CASRPRTSGRAYEQYF.

The rearrangement uses TRBV5-1 and TRBJ2-2; 9 nucleotides align to TRBD2. Germline V lookup: CDR1 SGHRS, CDR2 YFSETQ. J was trimmed by 4 bases and V by 4 bases; bases with no gene match: 8. The CDR3 totals 16 residues. This chain's CDR3 is CASSEAAGGSTGELFF. The CDR3 DNA is TGCGCCAGCAGCGAGGCAGCGGGAGGAAGCACCGGGGAGCTGTTTTTT.

Points on this clone: Other nucleotide sequences in the sample specify the same CDR3. The chain is built from TRBV4-2 and TRBJ1-5, with D hard to call. The V end lost 1 base, the J end lost 5 bases, and 9 bases lay between the germline ends. This CDR3 has 14 residues. CDR1 and CDR2 (germline): LGHNA, YNFKEQ. The CDR3 sequence is CASSQAGGDQPQHF. CDR3 sequence (DNA): TGTGCCAGCAGCCAAGCGGGTGGGGATCAGCCCCAGCATTTT.

The table lists this clone with a few counts. The rearrangement links TRBV30 to TRBJ1-1; D remains unclear. Trimming pared 0 bases from V and 0 bases from J, leaving 11 bases between. The germline gives CDR1 GTSNPN, CDR2 SVGIG (reference sequence). The CDR3 has 15 residues. The CDR3 spells CAWSVFLTMNTEAFF. CDR3 bases: TGTGCCTGGAGTGTATTCCTCACCATGAACACTGAAGCTTTCTTT.

The chain joins TRBV6-6 to TRBJ1-1; D gene ambiguous. Trimming removed 6 bases at V and 12 bases at J, with 14 bases between. The CDR3 spans 11 residues. CDR1 and CDR2 (germline): MNHNY, SVGAGI (reference sequence). The CDR3 DNA is TGTGCCAGCAGGGTCTGGGAGGCAACTTTCTTT. This gives the protein CASRVWEATFF.

The chain combines TRBV4-1 with TRBJ2-5; D call uncertain. Trimming left V 0 bases short and J 1 base short, with 12 bases between. Germline V lookup: CDR1 MGHRA, CDR2 YSYEKL. CDR3 size: 16 residues. The CDR3 coding sequence is TGCGCCAGCAGCCAAGAATGGAACAGAGTCCAAGAGACCCAGTACTTC. It translates to CASSQEWNRVQETQYF.

The rearrangement joins TRBV5-4 to TRBJ1-4, with 10 bases matching TRBD1. The CDR3 contains 15 residues. Germline assignment: CDR1 SGHNT and CDR2 YYREEE (reference sequence). With V trimmed by 0 bases and J by 14 bases, 10 bases remained unmatched. CDR3 nucleotide sequence: TGTGCCAGCAGCTTGGCCCCGGGACAGGGGCATAGGCTGTTTTTT. Protein product: CASSLAPGQGHRLFF.

V gene TRBV4-1 combines with J gene TRBJ2-7, with TRBD1 identical over 9 bases. This CDR3 spans 17 amino acids. Unmatched junction bases numbered 13, after V lost 2 bases and J lost 5 bases. In germline, CDR1 is MGHRA, CDR2 YSYEKL. This CDR3 reads CASSQRTGQGNAHEQYF. The CDR3 coding sequence is TGCGCCAGCAGCCAACGAACGGGACAGGGTAATGCCCACGAGCAGTACTTC.